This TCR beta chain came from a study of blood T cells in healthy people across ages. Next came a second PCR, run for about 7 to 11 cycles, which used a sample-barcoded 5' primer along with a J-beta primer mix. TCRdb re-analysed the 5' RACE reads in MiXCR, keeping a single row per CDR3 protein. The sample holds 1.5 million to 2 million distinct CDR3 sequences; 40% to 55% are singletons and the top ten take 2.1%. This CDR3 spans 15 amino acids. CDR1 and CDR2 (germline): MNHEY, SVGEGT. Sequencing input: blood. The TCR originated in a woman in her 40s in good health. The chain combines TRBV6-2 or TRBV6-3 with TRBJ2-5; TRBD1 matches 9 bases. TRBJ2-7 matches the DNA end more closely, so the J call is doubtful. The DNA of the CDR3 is TGTGCCAGCAGACCAACAGGGGGCATCGGAAACGAGCAGTACTTC. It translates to CASRPTGGIGNEQYF.